This T cell receptor beta chain was observed in a study of blood T cell repertoires in COVID-19. Study at large: The samples span acute and convalescent COVID-19 from the United States, Italy and Spain. In each case, the material was cDNA or gDNA derived from T cells, B-cell-depleted T cells, or PBMCs.

As processed by the authors: Cell counts per sample came from amplifying reference gene primers. Generated by immunoSEQ multiplex PCR, the TCRdb table keeps only in-frame clones and is missing some. V and J calls plus clone size are reproduced from that table; the DNA served to infer D and trimming. The profile shows 150,000 to 200,000 clones, about 84% of them singletons. Per germline, CDR1 SGHAT and CDR2 FQDESV (reference sequence). CDR3 size: 14 residues. V was cut by 5 bases and J by 5 bases, with 16 bases left in between. The V and J genes are TRBV11-1 and TRBJ2-7; D is perhaps TRBD1 (7 bases). This clonotype originated in a young woman with acute or convalescent COVID-19. Sequenced input: peripheral blood. The CDR3 sequence: CASSPRDSKNEQYF. The CDR3 DNA sequence: TGTGCCAGCAGCCCGCGGGACAGTAAGAACGAGCAGTACTTC.